The 4 T cell receptor beta chains given below trace back to one sample, sequenced in a study of PD-1 blockade in classical Hodgkin lymphoma. As to time point: cycle 4 day 1 (C4D1), after 6 weeks of nivolumab. With no exception, relapse followed autologous stem cell transplantation in all patients, and brentuximab vedotin exposure varied. PBMCs, once thawed, yielded CD8+ T cells isolated by magnetic negative selection. The assay was immunoSEQ multiplex PCR, and TCRdb's table has in-frame clones only and misses some. The data hold about 21,000 clones, with 75% to 90% observed a single time. The sequences come from CD8+ T cells from blood, collected before the fourth cycle of nivolumab. These receptors were collected from a human donor with classical Hodgkin lymphoma.

The rearrangement uses TRBV5-4 and TRBJ2-1; 9 positions agree with TRBD1. With 2 bases clipped from V and 8 bases from J, the junction kept 5 bases outside the gene matches. The germline gives CDR1 SGHNT, CDR2 YYREEE (reference sequence). CDR3 length: 14 residues. The CDR3 is CASSFRDRVDEQFF. The CDR3, as DNA: TGTGCCAGCAGCTTCCGGGACAGGGTTGATGAGCAGTTCTTC.

The chain joins TRBV9 to TRBJ1-1; D ambiguous. V shed 4 bases and J shed 4 bases, with 14 bases lying between them. CDR1 is SGDLS, CDR2 YYNGEE, per germline. This CDR3 spans 14 amino acids. CDR3 nucleotide sequence: TGTGCCAGCAGCCCAGAATGGGGTGTCACTGAAGCTTTCTTT. Protein product: CASSPEWGVTEAFF.

The chain carries TRBV19 and TRBJ2-7; no clear D. V was trimmed by 3 bases and J by 4 bases, leaving 7 bases between them. This CDR3 spans 12 amino acids. Germline V gene sequence: CDR1 LNHDA, CDR2 SQIVND (reference sequence). The CDR3 reads CASSIPPYEQYF. CDR3 in DNA: TGTGCCAGTAGTATCCCCCCATACGAGCAGTACTTC.

This clone was seen just once. The genes are TRBV5-1 and TRBJ2-3; TRBD2 matches 12 bases. Germline V CDR1 and CDR2: SGHRS, YFSETQ. The CDR3 is 18 amino acids. The V segment lost 1 base and the J segment 0 bases; nucleotides outside the gene matches: 6. DNA for the CDR3: TGCGCCAGCAGCTTGCTGGGACTAGCGGGTCTAAGCACAGATACGCAGTATTTT. Translating it yields CASSLLGLAGLSTDTQYF.